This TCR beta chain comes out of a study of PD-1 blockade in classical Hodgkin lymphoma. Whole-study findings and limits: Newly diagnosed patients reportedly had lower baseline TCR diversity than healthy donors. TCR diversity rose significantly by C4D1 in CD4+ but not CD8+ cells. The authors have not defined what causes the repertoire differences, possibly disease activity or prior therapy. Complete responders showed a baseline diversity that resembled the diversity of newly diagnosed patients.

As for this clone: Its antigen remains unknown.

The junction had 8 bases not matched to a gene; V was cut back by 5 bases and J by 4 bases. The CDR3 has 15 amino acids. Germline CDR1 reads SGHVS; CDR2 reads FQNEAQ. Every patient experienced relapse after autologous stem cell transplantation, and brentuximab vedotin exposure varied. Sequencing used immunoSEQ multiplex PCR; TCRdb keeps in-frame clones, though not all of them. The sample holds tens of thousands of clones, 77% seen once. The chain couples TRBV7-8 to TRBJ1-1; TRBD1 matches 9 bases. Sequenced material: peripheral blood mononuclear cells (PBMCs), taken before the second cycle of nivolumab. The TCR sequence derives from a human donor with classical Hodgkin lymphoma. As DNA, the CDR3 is TGTGCCAGCAGCCCACTGACAGGGGGGACCACTGAAGCTTTCTTT. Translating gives CASSPLTGGTTEAFF.